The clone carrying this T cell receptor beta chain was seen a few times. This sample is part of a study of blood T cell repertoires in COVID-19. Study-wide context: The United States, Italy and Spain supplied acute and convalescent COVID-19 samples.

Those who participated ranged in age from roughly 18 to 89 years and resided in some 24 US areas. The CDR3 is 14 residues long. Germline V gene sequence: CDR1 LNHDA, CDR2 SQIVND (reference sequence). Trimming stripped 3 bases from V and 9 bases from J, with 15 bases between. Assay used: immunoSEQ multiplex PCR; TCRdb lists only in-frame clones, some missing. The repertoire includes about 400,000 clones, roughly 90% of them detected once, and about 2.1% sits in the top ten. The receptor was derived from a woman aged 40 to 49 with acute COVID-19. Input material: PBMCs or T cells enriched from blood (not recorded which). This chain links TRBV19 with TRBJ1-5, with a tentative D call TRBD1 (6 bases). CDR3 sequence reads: CASSIGRGGAPQHF. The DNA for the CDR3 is TGTGCCAGTAGTATTGGAAGGGGGGGCGCGCCCCAGCATTTT.